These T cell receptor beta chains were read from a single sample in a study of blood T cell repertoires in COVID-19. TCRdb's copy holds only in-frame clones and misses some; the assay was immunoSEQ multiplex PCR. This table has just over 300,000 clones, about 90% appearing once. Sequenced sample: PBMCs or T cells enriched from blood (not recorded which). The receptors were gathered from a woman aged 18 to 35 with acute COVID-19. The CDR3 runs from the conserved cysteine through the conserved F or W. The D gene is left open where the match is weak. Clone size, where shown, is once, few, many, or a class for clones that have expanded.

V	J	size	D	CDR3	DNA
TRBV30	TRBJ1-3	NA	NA	CAWSVSGGFSGNTIYF	TGTGCCTGGAGTGTATCGGGGGGTTTCTCTGGAAACACCATATATTTT
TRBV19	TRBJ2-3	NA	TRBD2	CASSTPAGLSTDTQYF	TGTGCCAGTAGTACCCCCGCGGGACTAAGCACAGATACGCAGTATTTT
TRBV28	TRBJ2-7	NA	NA	CASSLLLLEGAVEQYF	TGTGCCAGCAGTCTCCTCCTCTTGGAGGGGGCTGTCGAGCAGTACTTC
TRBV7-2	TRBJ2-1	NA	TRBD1	CASSYTSGQGNEQFF	TGTGCCAGCAGCTACACTTCGGGACAGGGGAATGAGCAGTTCTTC
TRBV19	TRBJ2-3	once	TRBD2	CASGRTSATDTQYF	TGTGCCAGTGGTCGGACTAGCGCCACAGATACGCAGTATTTT
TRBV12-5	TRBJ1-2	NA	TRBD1	CASGLGQGANGYTF	TGTGCTAGTGGTTTGGGACAGGGGGCTAATGGCTACACCTTC
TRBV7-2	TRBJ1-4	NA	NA	CASSFGTRGEKLFF	TGTGCCAGCAGCTTTGGGACCAGGGGTGAAAAACTGTTTTTT
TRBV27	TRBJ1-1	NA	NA	CASSFHKQGRTEAFF	TGTGCCAGCAGTTTCCACAAACAGGGACGGACTGAAGCTTTCTTT
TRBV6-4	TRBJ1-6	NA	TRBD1	CASSDSGTGNSPLHF	TGTGCCAGCAGTGACTCTGGGACAGGCAATTCACCCCTCCACTTT
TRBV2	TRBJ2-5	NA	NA	CASSEALQAGGETQYF	TGTGCCAGCAGTGAAGCGCTTCAGGCAGGGGGGGAGACCCAGTACTTC
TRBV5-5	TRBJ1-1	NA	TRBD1	CASSLPGTGRENTEAFF	TGTGCCAGCAGCTTGCCCGGGACAGGGAGGGAAAACACTGAAGCTTTCTTT
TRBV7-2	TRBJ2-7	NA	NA	CASRRGGYEQYF	TGTGCCAGCAGAAGGGGGGGTTACGAGCAGTACTTC
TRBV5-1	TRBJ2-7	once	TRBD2	CASRWEGHEQYF	TGCGCCAGCCGCTGGGAGGGACACGAGCAGTACTTC
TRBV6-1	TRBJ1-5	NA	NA	CASSERISSGGQPQHF	TGTGCCAGCAGTGAAAGAATATCGTCGGGGGGGCAGCCCCAGCATTTT
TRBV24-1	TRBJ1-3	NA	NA	CATSEGGARGNTIYF	TGTGCCACCAGCGAGGGGGGGGCGAGAGGAAACACCATATATTTT
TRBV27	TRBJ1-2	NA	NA	CASRRDTWGYGYTF	TGTGCCAGCAGACGGGACACCTGGGGCTATGGCTACACCTTC
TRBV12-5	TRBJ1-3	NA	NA	CASGLPGNKGNTIYF	TGTGCTAGTGGTTTGCCAGGGAATAAGGGAAACACCATATATTTT
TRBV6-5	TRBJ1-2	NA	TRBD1	CASIHHRGGYTF	TGTGCCAGCATTCACCACAGGGGTGGCTACACCTTC
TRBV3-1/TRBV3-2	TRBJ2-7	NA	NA	CASSQGSGSYYEQYF	TGTGCCAGCAGCCAAGGTTCAGGGTCTTACTACGAGCAGTACTTC
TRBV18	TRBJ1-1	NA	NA	CASSPGTNTEAFF	TGTGCCAGCTCACCAGGGACTAACACTGAAGCTTTCTTT
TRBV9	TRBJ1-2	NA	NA	CASSGPGHSNYGYTF	TGTGCCAGCAGCGGTCCGGGACACAGCAACTATGGCTACACCTTC